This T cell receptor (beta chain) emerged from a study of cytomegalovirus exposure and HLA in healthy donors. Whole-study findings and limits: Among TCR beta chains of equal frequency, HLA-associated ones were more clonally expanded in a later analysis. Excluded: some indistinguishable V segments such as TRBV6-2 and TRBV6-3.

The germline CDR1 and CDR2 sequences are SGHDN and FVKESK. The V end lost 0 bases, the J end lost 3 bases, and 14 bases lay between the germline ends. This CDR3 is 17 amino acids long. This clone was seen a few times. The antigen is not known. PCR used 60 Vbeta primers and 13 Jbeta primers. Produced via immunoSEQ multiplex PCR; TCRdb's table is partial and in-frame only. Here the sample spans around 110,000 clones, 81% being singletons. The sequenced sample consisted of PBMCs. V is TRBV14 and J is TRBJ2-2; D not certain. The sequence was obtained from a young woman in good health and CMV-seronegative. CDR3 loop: CASSQEVAGLYTGELFF. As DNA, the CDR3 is TGTGCCAGCAGCCAAGAGGTGGCCGGGTTATACACCGGGGAGCTGTTTTTT.